These 28 T cell receptor beta chains were all obtained from the same sample, sequenced in a study of cytomegalovirus exposure and HLA in healthy donors (dated by TCRdb to between 2016 and 2019). The library was built by means of the immunoSEQ multiplex PCR assay. For the multiplex PCR, a mixture combining 60 forward primers for TCR Vbeta segments and 13 reverse primers for TCR Jbeta segments was used. TCRdb carries this immuneACCESS record with in-frame sequences only. Its versions omit some clonotypes, under half of them owing to an unresolved V gene in the studies checked, with the rest unexplained. The sample has some 79,000 clones on record, 63% of them singletons. Jointly, the top ten make up about 15% of the sample. The specimen sequenced was PBMCs. Every receptor here comes from a woman in her 40s in good health and CMV-seropositive.

This rearrangement joins TRBV2 to TRBJ2-1, with 11 nucleotides matching TRBD2. There are 14 residues in the CDR3. V lost 7 bases and J lost 5; bases outside the gene matches: 4. The V gene's germline CDR1 is SNHLY and CDR2 FYNNEI. As DNA, the CDR3 is TGTGCCAGCATTGGGACTAGCGGTAACAATGAGCAGTTCTTC. Translation: CASIGTSGNNEQFF.

The chain has TRBV28 and TRBJ2-5, with 7 bases lining up with TRBD2. Germline V gene lookup returns CDR1 MDHEN and CDR2 SYDVKM. Trimming took 5 bases from V and 4 from J; bases not matched to a gene: 7. The CDR3 extends over 14 amino acids. The CDR3 DNA is TGTGCCAGCAGTCCCGGGCGGGAGCGAGAGACCCAGTACTTC. Translation gives CASSPGRERETQYF.

The V call is TRBV2, the J call TRBJ2-1, with D hard to call. The CDR3 spans 13 residues. The V end lost 7 bases, the J end lost 1 base, and 8 bases lay between the germline ends. Germline V CDR1 and CDR2: SNHLY, FYNNEI. The CDR3 nucleotides read TGTGCCAGCACAAGCCTTTCCTACAATGAGCAGTTCTTC. It translates to CASTSLSYNEQFF.

The gene calls are TRBV19 and TRBJ1-6; 7 nucleotides agree with TRBD1. There are 14 residues in the CDR3. V lost 6 bases to trimming and J lost 9 bases; unmatched junction nucleotides: 8. Germline loops: CDR1 LNHDA, CDR2 SQIVND (reference sequence). CDR3 DNA: TGTGCCAGTAGCTCCGACAGGGCGGGTTCACCCCTCCACTTT. Protein product: CASSSDRAGSPLHF.

CDR3: CASSPGGGLNTEAFF. DNA of the CDR3: TGTGCCAGCAGCCCCGGAGGGGGCCTGAACACTGAAGCTTTCTTT. The V gene is TRBV7-9, the J gene TRBJ1-1, with 7 bases that match TRBD1. Per germline, CDR1 SEHNR and CDR2 FQNEAQ (reference sequence). The CDR3 covers 15 residues. The trim removed 5 bases at V and 0 bases at J, leaving 6 bases unmatched.

The chain carries TRBV5-4 and TRBJ2-7, with a possible D match to TRBD2 (5 bases). Germline-derived CDR1 and CDR2 are SGHNT and YYREEE (reference sequence). V lost 5 bases and J lost 3, with 15 bases in between. The length of the CDR3 is 14 residues. The CDR3 sequence is CASRKEASSYEQYF. The CDR3 DNA is TGTGCCAGCAGGAAGGAGGCTAGCAGCTACGAGCAGTACTTC.

The chain links TRBV6-1 to TRBJ1-5, with no clear D. Between the trimmed V and J ends, which lost 2 bases and 3 bases, there was a span of 14 bases. Germline loops: CDR1 MNHNS, CDR2 SASEGT. CDR3 length: 16 amino acids. The CDR3 loop is CASSELTAGINQPQHF. CDR3 in DNA: TGTGCCAGCAGTGAACTAACGGCGGGGATCAATCAGCCCCAGCATTTT.

This clone was found a few times. V gene TRBV20-1 combines with J gene TRBJ1-2; D is unresolved. CDR3 size: 10 residues. Trimming took off 3 bases at V and 4 bases at J, with 3 bases between the two ends. In germline, CDR1 is DFQATT, CDR2 SNEGSKA (reference sequence). This CDR3 reads CSARAYGYTF. For the CDR3, the DNA is TGCAGTGCTAGGGCCTATGGCTACACCTTC.

This clone was recorded a few times. The V and J genes are TRBV7-2 and TRBJ2-1; 9 positions agree with TRBD1. CDR1 and CDR2 from the germline V gene are SGHTA and FQGNSA. V gave up 5 bases and J gave up 16 bases; unmatched junction bases: 9. There are 12 residues in the CDR3. CDR3 sequence: CASSPNRGRRFF. The CDR3 DNA is TGTGCCAGCAGCCCAAACAGGGGGCGCCGATTCTTC.

This clone was seen only a few times. The chain has TRBV10-3 and TRBJ1-3, with 9 nucleotides matching TRBD1. The V gene's germline CDR1 is ENHRY and CDR2 SYGVKD. This CDR3 has 19 residues. Trimming cost V 5 bases and J 0 bases; bases outside gene matches: 14. The CDR3 DNA is TGTGCCATCAGTAATACCGGGACAGGGCACTTCCCCTCTGGAAACACCATATATTTT. This encodes CAISNTGTGHFPSGNTIYF.

In this sample, this clone turned up many times. V and J are TRBV11-3 and TRBJ1-5; the D gene is possibly TRBD1 (6 bases). V lost 5 bases, J lost 1 base, and 15 bases lay in between. The CDR3 runs to 16 residues. Germline values: CDR1 SGHNT, CDR2 YENEEA. Here the CDR3 DNA reads TGTGCCAGCAGCGTCCAGGGGTGGAAAAGCAATCAGCCCCAGCATTTT. This translates into CASSVQGWKSNQPQHF.

The V gene is TRBV13, the J gene TRBJ2-7, with D possibly TRBD2 on 5 matching bases. Trimming shortened V by 5 bases and J by 3 bases, and 17 bases separated the two germline ends. This CDR3 is built from 15 residues. CDR1 is PRHDT and CDR2 is FYEKMQ in the germline V gene (reference sequence). CDR3 protein: CASSPGIANFYEQYF. DNA for the CDR3: TGTGCCAGCAGCCCGGGGATCGCCAATTTCTACGAGCAGTACTTC.

This clone was recorded a few times. J is TRBJ2-7 and V is TRBV18; 7 bases map to TRBD1. Trimming cost V 4 bases and J 6 bases; bases outside gene matches: 9. The CDR3 is 14 amino acids. Germline V gene lookup returns CDR1 KGHSH and CDR2 LQKENI. The CDR3 nucleotides read TGTGCCAGCTCACTAGGCACAGGGGTGACCGAGCAGTACTTC. It specifies CASSLGTGVTEQYF. Full variable domain (outside the CDR3, taken from reference TRBV18 and TRBJ2-7): NAGVMQNPRHLVRRRGQEARLRCSPMKGHSHVYWYRQLPEEGLKFMVYLQKENIIDESGMPKERFSAEFPKEGPSILRIQQVVRGDSAAYFCASSLGTGVTEQYFGPGTRLTVT.

This chain joins TRBV10-1 and TRBJ2-2, with D perhaps matching TRBD1 (7 bases). V lost 2 bases to trimming and J lost 2 bases, with 12 bases between them. The V gene's germline CDR1 is WNHNN and CDR2 SYGVQD (reference sequence). The CDR3 is made up of 16 amino acids. The CDR3 sequence is CASSEARDSNTGELFF. DNA for the CDR3: TGCGCCAGCAGTGAGGCGCGGGACAGCAACACCGGGGAGCTGTTTTTT.

The chain joins TRBV27 to TRBJ2-7; the D gene is possibly TRBD2 (6 bases). V lost 6 bases to trimming and J lost 6 bases, with 15 bases between them. The CDR3 covers 13 residues. CDR1 is MNHEY and CDR2 is SMNVEV in the germline V gene (reference sequence). The CDR3 DNA is TGTGCCAGCAGACTCAGACTAGTCTCCGAGCAGTACTTC. This sequence encodes CASRLRLVSEQYF.

The rearrangement joins TRBV7-2 to TRBJ2-7, with TRBD2 matching 12 bases. V shed 5 bases and J 0 bases; nucleotides not matched to a gene: 2. CDR1 and CDR2 from the germline V gene are SGHTA and FQGNSA. The CDR3 has 15 residues. The CDR3 loop is CASSRLAGDSYEQYF. In DNA form, the CDR3 reads TGTGCCAGCAGCAGACTAGCGGGAGACTCCTACGAGCAGTACTTC.

The rearrangement joins TRBV28 to TRBJ1-2; a weak D match, TRBD1 (6 bases). V was shortened by 6 bases and J by 2 bases, with 19 bases between the two germline ends. The CDR3 contains 16 residues. The germline V gene has CDR1 MDHEN and CDR2 SYDVKM. The CDR3: CASSFQQGTLNYGYTF. The CDR3 DNA sequence: TGTGCCAGCAGCTTCCAACAGGGTACCCTCAACTATGGCTACACCTTC.

CDR3 DNA: TGTGCCAGCGGGGGGACGTACCAAGAGACCCAGTACTTC. This encodes CASGGTYQETQYF. This rearrangement joins TRBV6-1 to TRBJ2-5; D may be TRBD2 (6 bases). The length of the CDR3 is 13 residues. Trimming shortened V by 8 bases and J by 0 bases, and 10 bases separated the two germline ends. CDR1 is MNHNS and CDR2 is SASEGT in the germline V gene.

This chain's CDR3 is CASSYSDRGGGNTIYF. CDR3 DNA: TGTGCCAGCAGTTACTCGGACAGGGGAGGGGGAAACACCATATATTTT. The genes are TRBV6-5 and TRBJ1-3; TRBD1 aligns across 9 bases. The CDR3 is 16 residues long. CDR1 MNHEY and CDR2 SVGAGI come from the germline V gene. Trimming at V came to 0 bases and at J to 4 bases, leaving 4 bases not matched to a gene.

This clone turned up a few times. The chain combines TRBV5-5 with TRBJ1-1, with TRBD1 identical over 9 bases. J was trimmed by 1 base and V by 4 bases; bases with no gene match: 11. Germline V lookup: CDR1 SGHKS, CDR2 YYEKEE (reference sequence). The CDR3 length is 17 residues. CDR3 residues: CASSGSYRGLGNTEAFF. The CDR3 DNA reads TGTGCCAGCAGCGGGAGCTACAGGGGGCTCGGGAACACTGAAGCTTTCTTT. The variable domain in full, completed from reference TRBV5-5 and TRBJ1-1, reads DAGVTQSPTHLIKTRGQQVTLRCSPISGHKSVSWYQQVLGQGPQFIFQYYEKEERGRGNFPDRFSARQFPNYSSELNVNALLLGDSALYLCASSGSYRGLGNTEAFFGQGTRLTVV.

The J gene is TRBJ2-2, the V gene TRBV29-1; 7 nucleotides align to TRBD2. V gave up 4 bases and J gave up 4 bases; unmatched junction bases: 9. In germline, CDR1 is SQVTM, CDR2 ANQGSEA. The CDR3 is 15 amino acids. Here the CDR3 DNA reads TGCAGCGTTGCTCTAGCGGTCACCCCCACCGGGGAGCTGTTTTTT. Residues: CSVALAVTPTGELFF.

The chain is built from TRBV27 and TRBJ2-7, with D possibly being TRBD1 (6 bases). Between the trimmed V and J ends, which lost 0 bases and 2 bases, there was a span of 8 bases. The germline CDR1 and CDR2 sequences are MNHEY and SMNVEV (reference sequence). The CDR3 is 14 residues long. CDR3 sequence (DNA): TGTGCCAGCAGTTTATCCAGGGGCGCCTACGAGCAGTACTTC. Its protein is CASSLSRGAYEQYF.

The rearrangement uses TRBV5-1 and TRBJ2-1, with D perhaps TRBD2 (5 bases). Between the trimmed V and J ends, which lost 0 bases and 1 base, there was a span of 8 bases. The CDR3 has 15 amino acids. Germline loops: CDR1 SGHRS, CDR2 YFSETQ. DNA of the CDR3: TGCGCCAGCAGCTTGGTTGTAGCGTCCTACAATGAGCAGTTCTTC. It is translated as CASSLVVASYNEQFF.

The gene calls are TRBV29-1 and TRBJ2-7; D is ambiguous. V lost 6 bases to trimming and J lost 7 bases, with 13 bases between them. Per germline, CDR1 SQVTM and CDR2 ANQGSEA. This CDR3 has 11 amino acids. CDR3 coding DNA: TGCAGCGTCCATGCCGCCGGGGAGCAGTACTTC. This codes for CSVHAAGEQYF.

This clone has just one count. This chain connects TRBV28 to TRBJ2-5; 8 bases are a match to TRBD1. V lost 4 bases and J lost 7; bases outside the gene matches: 11. CDR3 length: 15 residues. Germline V gene data show CDR1 as MDHEN and CDR2 as SYDVKM. The CDR3 protein is CASSSDRGPWGTQYF. CDR3 sequence (DNA): TGTGCCAGCAGTTCAGACAGGGGCCCATGGGGGACCCAGTACTTC.

The chain combines TRBV5-4 with TRBJ1-5; weak D call: TRBD1 (5 bases). V was pared by 4 bases and J by 5 bases, with 16 bases between. CDR1 is SGHNT, CDR2 YYREEE, per germline (reference sequence). The CDR3 covers 15 residues. CDR3 protein: CASSPGVGGDQPQHF. For the CDR3, the DNA is TGTGCCAGCAGCCCTGGTGTCGGGGGGGATCAGCCCCAGCATTTT.

V usage is TRBV11-2 and J usage is TRBJ2-7; D perhaps matches TRBD2 (5 bases). The length of the CDR3 is 18 residues. V shed 0 bases and J shed 1 base, with 19 bases lying between them. CDR1 is SGHAT, CDR2 FQNNGV, per germline. The CDR3 DNA follows: TGTGCCAGCAGCTTAGATCCGGGCCACTTAAGGGAGTCCTACGAGCAGTACTTC. Protein: CASSLDPGHLRESYEQYF.

The chain combines TRBV28 with TRBJ2-1; 11 bases line up with TRBD2. V trimming: 4 bases; J trimming: 6 bases; junction bases outside the gene matches: 5. The CDR3 extends over 15 amino acids. The germline gives CDR1 MDHEN, CDR2 SYDVKM. The CDR3 region is CASSSLAGGTNEQFF. CDR3 sequence (DNA): TGTGCCAGCAGTTCTCTAGCGGGAGGAACCAATGAGCAGTTCTTC.